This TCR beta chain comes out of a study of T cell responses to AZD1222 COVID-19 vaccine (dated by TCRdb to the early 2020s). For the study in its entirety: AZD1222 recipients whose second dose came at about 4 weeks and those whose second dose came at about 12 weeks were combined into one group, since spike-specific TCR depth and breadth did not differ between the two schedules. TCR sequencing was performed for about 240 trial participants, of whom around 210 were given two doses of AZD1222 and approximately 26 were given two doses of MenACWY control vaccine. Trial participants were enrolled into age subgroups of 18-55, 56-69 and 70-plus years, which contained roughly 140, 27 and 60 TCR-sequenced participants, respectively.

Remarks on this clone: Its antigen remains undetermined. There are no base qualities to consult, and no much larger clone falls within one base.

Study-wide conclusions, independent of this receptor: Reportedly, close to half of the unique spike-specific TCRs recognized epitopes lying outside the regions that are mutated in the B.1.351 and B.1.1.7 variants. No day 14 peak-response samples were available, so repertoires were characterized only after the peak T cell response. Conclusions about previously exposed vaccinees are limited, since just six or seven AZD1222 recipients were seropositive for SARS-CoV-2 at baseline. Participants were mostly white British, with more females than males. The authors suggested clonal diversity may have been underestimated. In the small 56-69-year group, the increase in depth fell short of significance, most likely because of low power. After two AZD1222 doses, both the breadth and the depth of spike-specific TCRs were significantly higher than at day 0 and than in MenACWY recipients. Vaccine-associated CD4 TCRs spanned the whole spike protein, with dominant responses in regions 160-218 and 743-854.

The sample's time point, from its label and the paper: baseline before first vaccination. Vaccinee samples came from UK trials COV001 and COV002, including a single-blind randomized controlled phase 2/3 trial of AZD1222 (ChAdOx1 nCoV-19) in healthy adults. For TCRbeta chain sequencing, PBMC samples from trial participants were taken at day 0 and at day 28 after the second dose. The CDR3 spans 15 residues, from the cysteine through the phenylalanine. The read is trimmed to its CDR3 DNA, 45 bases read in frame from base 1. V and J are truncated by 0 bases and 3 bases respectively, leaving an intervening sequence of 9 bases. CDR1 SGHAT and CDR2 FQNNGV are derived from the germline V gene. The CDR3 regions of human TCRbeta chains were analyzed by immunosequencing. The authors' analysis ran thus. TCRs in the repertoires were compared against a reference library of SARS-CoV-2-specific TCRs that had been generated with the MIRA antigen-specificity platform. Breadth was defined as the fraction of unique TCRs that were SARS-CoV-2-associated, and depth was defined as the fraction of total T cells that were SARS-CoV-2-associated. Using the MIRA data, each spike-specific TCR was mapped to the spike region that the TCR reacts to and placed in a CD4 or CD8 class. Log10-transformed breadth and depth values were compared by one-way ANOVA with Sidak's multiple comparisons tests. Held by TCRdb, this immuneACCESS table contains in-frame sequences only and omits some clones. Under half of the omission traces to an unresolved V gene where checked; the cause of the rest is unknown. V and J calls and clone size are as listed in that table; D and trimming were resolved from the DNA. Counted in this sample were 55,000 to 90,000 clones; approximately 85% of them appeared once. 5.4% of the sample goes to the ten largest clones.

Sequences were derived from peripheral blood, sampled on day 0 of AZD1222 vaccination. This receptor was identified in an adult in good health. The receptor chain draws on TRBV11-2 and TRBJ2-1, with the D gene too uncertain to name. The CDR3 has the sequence CASSLEPGHYNEQFF. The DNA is TGTGCCAGCAGCTTAGAGCCGGGCCACTACAATGAGCAGTTCTTC.